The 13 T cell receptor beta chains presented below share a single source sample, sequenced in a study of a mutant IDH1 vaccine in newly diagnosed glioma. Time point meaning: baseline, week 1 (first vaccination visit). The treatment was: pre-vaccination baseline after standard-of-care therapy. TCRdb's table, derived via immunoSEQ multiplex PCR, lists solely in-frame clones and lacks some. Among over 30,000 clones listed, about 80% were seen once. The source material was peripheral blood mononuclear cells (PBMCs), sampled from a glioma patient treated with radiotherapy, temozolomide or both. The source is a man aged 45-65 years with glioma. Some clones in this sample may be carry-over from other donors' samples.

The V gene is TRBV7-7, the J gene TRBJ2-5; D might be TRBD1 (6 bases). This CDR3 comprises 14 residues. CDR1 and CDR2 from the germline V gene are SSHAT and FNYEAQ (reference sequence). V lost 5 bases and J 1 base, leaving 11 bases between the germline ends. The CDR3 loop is CASSRGQFQETQYF. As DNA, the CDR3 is TGTGCCAGCAGCCGAGGACAGTTCCAAGAGACCCAGTACTTC.

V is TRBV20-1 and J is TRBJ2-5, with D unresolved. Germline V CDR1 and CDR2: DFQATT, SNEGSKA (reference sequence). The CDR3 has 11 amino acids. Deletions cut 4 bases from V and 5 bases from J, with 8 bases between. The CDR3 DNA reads TGCAGTGCTAACGAGCGTGAGACCCAGTACTTC. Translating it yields CSANERETQYF.

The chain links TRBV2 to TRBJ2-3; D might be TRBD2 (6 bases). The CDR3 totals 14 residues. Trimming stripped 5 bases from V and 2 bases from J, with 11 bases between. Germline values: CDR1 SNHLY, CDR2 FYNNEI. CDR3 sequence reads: CASSPGGDTDTQYF. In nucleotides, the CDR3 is TGTGCCAGCAGTCCCGGGGGTGACACAGATACGCAGTATTTT.

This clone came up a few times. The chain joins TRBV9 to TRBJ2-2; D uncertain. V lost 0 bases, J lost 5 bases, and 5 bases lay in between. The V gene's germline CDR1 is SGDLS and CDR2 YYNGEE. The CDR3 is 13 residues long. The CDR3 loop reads CASSVVGTGELFF. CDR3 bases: TGTGCCAGCAGCGTAGTAGGTACCGGGGAGCTGTTTTTT.

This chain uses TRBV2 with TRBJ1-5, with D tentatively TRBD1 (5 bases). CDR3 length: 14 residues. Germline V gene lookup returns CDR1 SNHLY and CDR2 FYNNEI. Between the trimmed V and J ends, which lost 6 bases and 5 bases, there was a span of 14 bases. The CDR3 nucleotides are TGTGCCAGCAGAGCCGGGCAGGGCCATCAGCCCCAGCATTTT. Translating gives CASRAGQGHQPQHF.

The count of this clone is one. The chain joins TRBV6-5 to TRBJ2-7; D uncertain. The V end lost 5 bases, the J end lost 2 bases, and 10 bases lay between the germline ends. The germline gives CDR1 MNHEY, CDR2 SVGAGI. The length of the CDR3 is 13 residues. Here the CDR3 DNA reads TGTGCCAGCAGTCCGACTCTTGCCTACGAGCAGTACTTC. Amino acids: CASSPTLAYEQYF.

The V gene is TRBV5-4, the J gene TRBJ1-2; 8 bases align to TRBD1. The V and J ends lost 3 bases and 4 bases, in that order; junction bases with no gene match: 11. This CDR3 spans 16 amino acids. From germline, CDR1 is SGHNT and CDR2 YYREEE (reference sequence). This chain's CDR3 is CASSSPGDRGRYGYTF. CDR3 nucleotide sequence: TGTGCCAGCAGCTCTCCGGGAGACAGGGGACGCTATGGCTACACCTTC.

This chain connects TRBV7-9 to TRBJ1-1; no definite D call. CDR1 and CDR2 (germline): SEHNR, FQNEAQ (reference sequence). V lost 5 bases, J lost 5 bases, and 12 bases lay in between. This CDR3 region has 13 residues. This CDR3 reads CASSPKGRTEAFF. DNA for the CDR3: TGTGCCAGCAGCCCGAAGGGTAGGACTGAAGCTTTCTTT.

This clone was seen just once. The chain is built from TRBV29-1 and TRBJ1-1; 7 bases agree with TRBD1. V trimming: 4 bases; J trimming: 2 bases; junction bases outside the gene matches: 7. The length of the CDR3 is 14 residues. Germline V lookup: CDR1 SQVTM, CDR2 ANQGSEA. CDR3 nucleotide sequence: TGCAGCGTTGTTTACCGGGACAGCAACACTGAAGCTTTCTTT. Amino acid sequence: CSVVYRDSNTEAFF. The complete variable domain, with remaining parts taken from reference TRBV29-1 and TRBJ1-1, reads SAVISQKPSRDICQRGTSLTIQCQVDSQVTMMFWYRQQPGQSLTLIATANQGSEATYESGFVIDKFPISRPNLTFSTLTVSNMSPEDSSIYLCSVVYRDSNTEAFFGQGTRLTVV.

The CDR3 nucleotides read TGTGCCAGCAGCGGGGGGACTAGCGGCTACAATGAGCAGTTCTTC. Residues: CASSGGTSGYNEQFF. J is TRBJ2-1 and V is TRBV9; TRBD2 matches 11 bases. The CDR3 is 15 amino acids. With 3 bases clipped from V and 3 bases from J, the junction kept 2 bases outside the gene matches. In germline, CDR1 is SGDLS, CDR2 YYNGEE.

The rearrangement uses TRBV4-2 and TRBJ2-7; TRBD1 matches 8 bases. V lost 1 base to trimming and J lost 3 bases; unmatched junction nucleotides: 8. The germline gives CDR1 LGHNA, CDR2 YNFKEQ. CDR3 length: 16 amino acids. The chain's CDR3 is CASSQGETGDLYEQYF. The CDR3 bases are TGTGCCAGCAGCCAAGGGGAGACAGGGGATCTCTACGAGCAGTACTTC.

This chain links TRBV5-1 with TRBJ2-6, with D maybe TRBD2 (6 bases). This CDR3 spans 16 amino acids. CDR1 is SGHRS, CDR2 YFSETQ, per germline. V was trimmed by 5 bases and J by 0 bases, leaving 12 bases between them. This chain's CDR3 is CASRAGDFSGANVLTF. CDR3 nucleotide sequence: TGCGCCAGCAGGGCCGGGGACTTCTCTGGGGCCAACGTCCTGACTTTC.

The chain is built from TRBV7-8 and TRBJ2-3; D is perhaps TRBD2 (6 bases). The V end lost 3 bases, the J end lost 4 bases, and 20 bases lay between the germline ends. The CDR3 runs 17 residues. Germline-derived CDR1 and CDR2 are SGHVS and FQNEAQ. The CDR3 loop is CASSFTGPGSNPDTQYF. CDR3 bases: TGTGCCAGCAGCTTTACGGGTCCCGGGAGTAACCCAGATACGCAGTATTTT.